The 8 T cell receptor beta chains reported below all come from one sample, sequenced in a study of patients and donors after allogeneic stem cell transplantation. TCRdb re-called the RT-PCR reads through MiXCR, storing one row per CDR3 protein. The top ten hold 7.2% of the sample, which has hundreds of thousands of distinct CDR3 sequences, 16% seen once. Sequences were obtained from blood, either unsorted or a sorted T cell fraction (not recorded which). The receptors here all came from a human donor who was either an allogeneic HSCT recipient or a stem cell or donor lymphocyte infusion donor (not recorded which). It is not recorded whose cells these are; they may come from a transplant donor.

Only a few counts were recorded for this clonotype. This chain connects TRBV20-1 to TRBJ2-7; no firm D call. The CDR3 has 13 amino acids. Germline CDR1 is DFQATT and CDR2 is SNEGSKA (reference sequence). Between the trimmed V and J ends, which lost 0 bases and 5 bases, there was a span of 11 bases. In DNA, the CDR3 is TGCAGTGCTAGAGATGCAGTCCTCCACGAGCAGTACTTC. Encoded protein: CSARDAVLHEQYF.

Only a few counts were recorded for this clonotype. The chain couples TRBV12-3 or TRBV12-4 to TRBJ1-1; weak D call: TRBD1 (6 bases). This CDR3 is built from 15 residues. The germline V and J ends were trimmed by 3 bases and 1 base, with 12 bases remaining between them. The CDR3 reads CASSLNRARNTEAFF. The CDR3 bases are TGTGCCAGCAGTTTGAACAGGGCGAGGAACACTGAAGCTTTCTTT.

This clonotype occurred many times. The gene calls are TRBV12-3 or TRBV12-4 and TRBJ2-6, with TRBD2 as a possible D gene (5 bases). The CDR3 totals 15 residues. V shed 3 bases and J shed 1 base, with 7 bases lying between them. This chain's CDR3 is CASSFRGSGANVLTF. CDR3 coding DNA: TGTGCCAGCAGTTTCCGGGGATCTGGGGCCAACGTCCTGACTTTC.

The gene calls are TRBV14 and TRBJ1-1; D might be TRBD1 (5 bases). The CDR3 extends over 16 amino acids. Germline V lookup: CDR1 SGHDN, CDR2 FVKESK. Trimming removed 0 bases at V and 0 bases at J, with 11 bases between. CDR3 nucleotide sequence: TGTGCCAGCAGCCAAGATGGGGGGAACATGAACACTGAAGCTTTCTTT. Translating it yields CASSQDGGNMNTEAFF.

This clonotype was counted ten times or more. The chain combines TRBV7-8 with TRBJ2-7, with D hard to call. The ends were cut back, 1 base at V and 4 bases at J, with 14 bases in the middle. The V gene's germline CDR1 is SGHVS and CDR2 FQNEAQ. This CDR3 contains 15 residues. CDR3 coding DNA: TGTGCCAGCAGCTTAGACGGGTCCGGAGATTACGAGCAGTACTTC. This codes for CASSLDGSGDYEQYF.

For this clonotype: The junction shows a germline mismatch at one end, possibly a read error. J is TRBJ2-7 and V is TRBV27; 7 nucleotides align to TRBD2. Germline V lookup: CDR1 MNHEY, CDR2 SMNVEV (reference sequence). The CDR3 consists of 17 residues. CDR3 protein: CATSPLKGRGNTYEQYF. Written as DNA, the CDR3 is TGTGCCACCAGTCCGCTAAAGGGGCGGGGGAACACCTACGAGCAGTACTTC.

This clonotype was observed a few times. The chain combines TRBV7-9 with TRBJ1-4, with TRBD1 identical over 7 bases. The CDR3 is 14 amino acids. Losses at the gene ends were 2 bases for V and 7 bases for J; bases not matched to a gene: 4. Per the germline V gene, CDR1 is SEHNR and CDR2 is FQNEAQ (reference sequence). CDR3 coding DNA: TGTGCCAGCAGCTTATCCAGGGGGAGTGAAAAACTGTTTTTT. Its protein product is CASSLSRGSEKLFF.

V and J are TRBV13 and TRBJ2-3, with a tentative D call TRBD1 (6 bases). The CDR3 covers 14 residues. Germline CDR1 PRHDT, CDR2 FYEKMQ (reference sequence). The V gene lost 5 bases and the J gene lost 3 bases, with 12 bases spanning the gap. The CDR3 region is CASSPGQLTDTQYF. In DNA form, the CDR3 reads TGTGCCAGCAGCCCTGGACAGTTAACAGATACGCAGTATTTT.